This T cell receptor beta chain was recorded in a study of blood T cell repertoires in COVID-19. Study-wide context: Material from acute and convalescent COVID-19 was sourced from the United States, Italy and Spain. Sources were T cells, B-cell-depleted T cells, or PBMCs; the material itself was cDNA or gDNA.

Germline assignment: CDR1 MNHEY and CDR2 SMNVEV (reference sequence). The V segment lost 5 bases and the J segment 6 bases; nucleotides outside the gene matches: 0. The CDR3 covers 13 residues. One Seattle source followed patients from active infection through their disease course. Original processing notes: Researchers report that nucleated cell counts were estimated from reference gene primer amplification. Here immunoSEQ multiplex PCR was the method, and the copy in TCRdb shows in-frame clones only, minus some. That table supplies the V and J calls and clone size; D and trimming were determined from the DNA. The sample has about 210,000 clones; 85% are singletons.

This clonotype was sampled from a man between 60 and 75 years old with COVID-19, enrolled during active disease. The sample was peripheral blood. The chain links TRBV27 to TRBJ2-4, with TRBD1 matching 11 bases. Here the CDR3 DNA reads TGTGCCAGCAGTGGGACAGGGGGAAACATTCAGTACTTC. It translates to CASSGTGGNIQYF.